One sample yielded the 18 T cell receptor beta chains listed below, sequenced in a study of cytomegalovirus exposure and HLA in healthy donors (dated 2017 in TCRdb). The protocol used for the library was the immunoSEQ multiplex PCR assay. For the multiplex PCR, a mixture combining 60 forward primers for TCR Vbeta segments and 13 reverse primers for TCR Jbeta segments was used. The table was pulled from immuneACCESS by TCRdb, which kept in-frame rearrangements only. Such tables lose some clones; where checked, under half of the loss comes from unresolved V genes, and the rest has no known cause. This sample is represented by under 200,000 clones; roughly 73% of them were singletons. The top ten constitute approximately 1.8% of the sample. The sample taken for sequencing was PBMCs. These receptors all stem from a woman between 25 and 40 years old in good health and CMV-seronegative.

This clone has a handful of counts. The chain couples TRBV5-1 to TRBJ1-1; 9 bases match TRBD1. The germline V gene encodes CDR1 SGHRS and CDR2 YFSETQ. The CDR3 runs to 16 residues. The J segment lost 1 base and the V segment lost 0 bases, leaving 4 bases of the junction unmatched. Here the CDR3 DNA reads TGCGCCAGCAGCTTGGACCCGACAGGGGGGAACACTGAAGCTTTCTTT. Translating gives CASSLDPTGGNTEAFF.

This clone appeared a few times. J is TRBJ2-2 and V is TRBV9; 7 positions match TRBD1. CDR3 size: 16 residues. Germline V lookup: CDR1 SGDLS, CDR2 YYNGEE. V was clipped by 4 bases and J by 4 bases; unmatched bases: 10. CDR3 loop: CASSPRLRGTTGELFF. In nucleotides, the CDR3 is TGTGCCAGCAGCCCGCGGCTCAGGGGGACCACCGGGGAGCTGTTTTTT.

This clone came up a few times. V usage is TRBV11-2 and J usage is TRBJ1-3; 8 positions agree with TRBD1. The CDR3 is 15 amino acids. Germline loops: CDR1 SGHAT, CDR2 FQNNGV. The trim removed 5 bases at V and 2 bases at J, leaving 5 bases unmatched. The CDR3 spells CASSADRGTGNTIYF. The CDR3 nucleotides read TGTGCCAGCAGCGCAGACAGGGGAACTGGAAACACCATATATTTT.

This clone was seen only a few times. The rearrangement joins TRBV14 to TRBJ2-7, with D tentatively TRBD2 (6 bases). Trimming stripped 0 bases from V and 3 bases from J, with 12 bases between. Per germline, CDR1 SGHDN and CDR2 FVKESK. The CDR3 runs to 15 residues. The CDR3 loop reads CASSQEDSGYYEQYF. The CDR3 coding sequence is TGTGCCAGCAGCCAAGAGGATAGCGGTTACTACGAGCAGTACTTC. Variable domain in full (rest from reference TRBV14 and TRBJ2-7): EAGVTQFPSHSVIEKGQTVTLRCDPISGHDNLYWYRRVMGKEIKFLLHFVKESKQDESGMPNNRFLAERTGGTYSTLKVQPAELEDSGVYFCASSQEDSGYYEQYFGPGTRLTVT.

V usage is TRBV27 and J usage is TRBJ1-5; 7 nucleotides line up with TRBD1. V was pared by 5 bases and J by 0 bases, with 13 bases of the junction left unmatched. The germline V gene has CDR1 MNHEY and CDR2 SMNVEV (reference sequence). The CDR3 spans 18 residues. CDR3 sequence (DNA): TGTGCCAGCAGTCCTCGGACAGGTCGCGCGAATAGCAATCAGCCCCAGCATTTT. Translation: CASSPRTGRANSNQPQHF.

The chain carries TRBV9 and TRBJ1-2, with TRBD1 matching 12 bases. CDR1 is SGDLS and CDR2 is YYNGEE in the germline V gene. The CDR3 runs 14 residues. The trim removed 3 bases at V and 7 bases at J, leaving 4 bases unmatched. For the CDR3, the DNA is TGTGCCAGCAGCGGGGACAGGGGGCTCGGTGGCTACACCTTC. Residues: CASSGDRGLGGYTF. Full variable domain (rest looked up from reference TRBV9 and TRBJ1-2): DSGVTQTPKHLITATGQRVTLRCSPRSGDLSVYWYQQSLDQGLQFLIQYYNGEERAKGNILERFSAQQFPDLHSELNLSSLELGDSALYFCASSGDRGLGGYTFGSGTRLTVV.

The chain recombines TRBV28 with TRBJ2-7, with a tentative D call TRBD1 (5 bases). CDR3 size: 12 residues. With 6 bases removed from V and 5 bases from J, the gap between germline ends came to 11 bases. The germline gives CDR1 MDHEN, CDR2 SYDVKM. CDR3 protein: CASSLRAHEQYF. The CDR3 DNA sequence: TGTGCCAGCAGCCTCAGGGCACACGAGCAGTACTTC.

The chain has TRBV6-4 and TRBJ2-3, with TRBD2 matching 14 bases. J lost 4 bases, V lost 4 bases, and 13 bases had no gene match. The CDR3 spans 19 residues. Germline V gene lookup returns CDR1 MRHNA and CDR2 SNTAGT. This CDR3 reads CASSAKAVTSGGDADTQYF. CDR3 in DNA: TGTGCCAGCAGTGCTAAGGCGGTGACTAGCGGGGGGGACGCAGATACGCAGTATTTT.

The V gene is TRBV5-1, the J gene TRBJ1-4; 7 bases map to TRBD1. Germline V gene lookup returns CDR1 SGHRS and CDR2 YFSETQ. The V segment lost 3 bases and the J segment 10 bases; nucleotides outside the gene matches: 12. The CDR3 has 15 amino acids. The CDR3 DNA reads TGCGCCAGCAGCTCAACAGGGGAGGTGTCGGTAAAACTGTTTTTT. Amino acids: CASSSTGEVSVKLFF.

This chain uses TRBV11-3 with TRBJ2-7, with D tentatively TRBD2 (6 bases). CDR1 is SGHNT and CDR2 is YENEEA in the germline V gene. The V gene lost 3 bases and the J gene lost 6 bases, with 9 bases spanning the gap. This CDR3 comprises 12 residues. The CDR3 spells CASSFGGSEQYF. In nucleotides, the CDR3 is TGTGCCAGCAGCTTCGGAGGGAGCGAGCAGTACTTC.

The V gene is TRBV7-9, the J gene TRBJ2-7; 16 bases fit TRBD2. This CDR3 contains 19 residues. Germline values: CDR1 SEHNR, CDR2 FQNEAQ (reference sequence). The J segment lost 5 bases and the V segment lost 4 bases, leaving 14 bases of the junction unmatched. The CDR3 spells CASSSKPGLAGGPGNEQYF. For the CDR3, the DNA is TGTGCCAGCAGCTCAAAGCCGGGACTAGCGGGAGGGCCAGGTAACGAGCAGTACTTC.

This sequence joins TRBV25-1 and TRBJ2-7; 7 bases are a match to TRBD1. The germline V gene encodes CDR1 MGHDK and CDR2 SYGVNS. The trim removed 6 bases at V and 3 bases at J, leaving 14 bases unmatched. The CDR3 is 16 amino acids. The CDR3 loop is CASSPRGWTGGYEQYF. The CDR3 DNA reads TGTGCCAGCAGCCCCAGGGGGTGGACAGGAGGCTACGAGCAGTACTTC.

The rearrangement uses TRBV2 and TRBJ1-2; 7 bases align to TRBD1. The length of the CDR3 is 15 residues. Germline V gene sequence: CDR1 SNHLY, CDR2 FYNNEI. Losses at the gene ends were 5 bases for V and 4 bases for J; bases not matched to a gene: 10. The CDR3 DNA reads as TGTGCCAGCAGTACCTACAGGGGCCAATCCTATGGCTACACCTTC. Amino acids: CASSTYRGQSYGYTF.

The rearrangement joins TRBV12-5 to TRBJ2-7, with 10 bases fitting TRBD1. The CDR3 spans 16 residues. The V segment lost 2 bases and the J segment 7 bases; nucleotides outside the gene matches: 11. Germline loops: CDR1 LGHNT, CDR2 FRNRAP. The CDR3 here is CASGLFTGTGAEEQYF. DNA of the CDR3: TGTGCTAGTGGTTTGTTTACCGGGACAGGGGCGGAGGAGCAGTACTTC.

DNA of the CDR3: TGTGCCAGCAGTGACCGGCTGGGGGGCTCCTACAATGAGCAGTTCTTC. This sequence encodes CASSDRLGGSYNEQFF. The gene calls are TRBV6-4 and TRBJ2-1, with D possibly TRBD2 on 6 matching bases. Trimming shortened V by 2 bases and J by 0 bases, and 11 bases separated the two germline ends. The CDR3 totals 16 residues. Germline CDR1 reads MRHNA; CDR2 reads SNTAGT.

The V and J genes are TRBV19 and TRBJ2-5; D gene ambiguous. V was cut by 5 bases and J by 5 bases, with 6 bases left in between. CDR1 is LNHDA and CDR2 is SQIVND in the germline V gene (reference sequence). This CDR3 has 11 amino acids. In DNA form, the CDR3 reads TGTGCCAGTAGTTTGAGGGAGACCCAGTACTTC. Encoded protein: CASSLRETQYF.

As DNA, the CDR3 is TGTGCCAGCGGACAGATCTCGAGCACTGAAGCTTTCTTT. It translates to CASGQISSTEAFF. V and J are TRBV2 and TRBJ1-1; tentatively, D is TRBD1 (6 bases). V dropped 8 bases and J dropped 4 bases, with 14 bases sitting between them. Germline assignment: CDR1 SNHLY and CDR2 FYNNEI. This CDR3 is built from 13 residues.

The count of this clone is one. This chain joins TRBV4-1 and TRBJ2-1, with 8 nucleotides matching TRBD2. Trimming took 4 bases from V and 9 from J; bases not matched to a gene: 11. There are 15 residues in the CDR3. Germline V gene lookup returns CDR1 MGHRA and CDR2 YSYEKL. The CDR3 DNA sequence: TGCGCCAGCAGCCGAGCGGGAGACGGGCCTTTTGAGCAGTTCTTC. Its protein is CASSRAGDGPFEQFF.